This T cell receptor (beta chain) emerged from a study of blood T cells in healthy people across ages. The CDR3 runs to 17 residues. From germline, CDR1 is MNHEY and CDR2 SMNVEV (reference sequence). V lost 1 base and J 1 base, leaving 15 bases between the germline ends. Combining a sample-barcoded 5' primer with a J-beta primer mix, a second PCR ran for roughly 6 to 12 cycles. TCRdb passed the 5' RACE reads through MiXCR, listing each CDR3 protein once. This table holds under 2 million distinct CDR3 sequences, about 35% found once. The receptor was isolated from a young woman in good health. V gene TRBV27 combines with J gene TRBJ2-3, with D maybe TRBD2 (5 bases). Sequencing was performed on blood. Here the CDR3 reads CASSLWFSLAGTDTQYF. The CDR3 coding sequence is TGTGCCAGCAGTTTATGGTTCAGCCTAGCAGGCACAGATACGCAGTATTTT.